This TCR beta chain was captured by sequencing in a study of blood T cells in healthy people across ages (dated by TCRdb to the mid-2010s). Background on the whole study: Template switching captured roughly one uniquely barcoded TCR beta cDNA molecule per two T cells in model experiments. The donors were divided into four age groups: young (average around 16 years), middle-aged (roughly 40), aged (roughly 60) and long-lived (about 84). To avoid experimental bias, donors of different ages were spread randomly across the sequencing lanes. Age-related changes in TCR beta repertoire diversity were measured in the study by deep sequencing normalized with unique cDNA molecular identifiers. Using the same blood draw, the study looked at two additional independent replicas of 1 million unique cDNA reads for two donors, one aged 18 to 30 and the other aged 80 or older.

About this clonotype: The clone's antigen remains unknown. Base qualities were left out, and no much larger clone turns up one base away.

Library prep was done by 5' RACE. The reads were generated on an Illumina HiSeq 2500. A second PCR of roughly 7 to 12 cycles was performed with a sample-barcoded 5' primer and a J-beta primer mix. A unique molecular identifier was introduced onto each TCR beta cDNA molecule by a template-switch 5' adaptor carrying 12 random nucleotides. Each sample yielded at least 2.5 million CDR3-containing paired-end reads. All of the RNA was converted into first-strand cDNA using the Mint cDNA synthesis kit, with a TRBC-specific oligonucleotide serving as the primer. Following uracil-DNA glycosylase treatment, all cDNA underwent a first 18-cycle PCR with the universal primers M1SS and BC2_uni_R. The original pipeline was this. Normalization of each sample was performed by random selection of 1 million high-quality reads, each carrying a distinct molecular identifier. Instead of being binned into consensus sequences, reads with shared molecular identifiers were discarded. MiTCR, run with a Q25 quality threshold and the strictest error-elimination algorithm, handled CDR3 identification, clonotype clustering and error correction. Lower-bound total TCR beta diversity was estimated with a nonparametric unseen species model using Euler transformation. Using fastp trimming at Q25 and MiXCR clonotype assembly, TCRdb reanalyzed the public sequencing data and kept in-frame beta chains. Each CDR3 protein appears once, grouped with its most common genes and DNA. TCRdb's processing, not the study's, gives the V and J calls here. The sample table contains 780,000 or so distinct CDR3 sequences; only one count was recorded for roughly 50% of them. Of the sample, roughly 24% falls within the top ten clones.

The germline V gene yields KGHSH for CDR1 and LQKENI for CDR2. V is clipped by 3 bases and J by 2 bases, and the sequence between their germline boundaries is 13 bases long. The CDR3, cysteine through phenylalanine, is 15 amino acids long. Just the 45-base CDR3 DNA is kept, in frame starting at base 1. Systemically healthy Caucasian individuals from Russia, around 39 in total and aged roughly 6 to 95 years, were included as donors. Each donor gave 9.5 to 10 milliliters of peripheral blood, drawn into EDTA-treated Vacutainer tubes. Ficoll-Paque density-gradient centrifugation was used to isolate PBMCs, with at least 6.5 million per sample. Total RNA, at least 6 micrograms per sample, was extracted from PBMCs with Trizol reagent. Naive CD45RAhigh/CD27high T cell percentages were measured by flow cytometry on a PBMC aliquot from every donor. Overall study results and their limits: Observed TCR beta diversity per million T cells fell roughly linearly with age, and a significant reduction was already apparent by age around 40. Estimates of total diversity based on one million sequenced T cells were considered lower bounds and underestimates. Because donor CMV infection status was unknown, age-related changes in expanded clonotypes were potentially confounded. Compared with the aged group, the long-lived group had more naive CD4+ T cells, fewer expanded clones and increased TCR diversity, a pattern suggesting age selection. Since profiling was done on bulk unsorted PBMCs, naive and antigen-experienced compartments could not be conclusively compared. Observed TCR beta diversity correlated strongly with the percentage of naive T cells measured by flow cytometry.

The V and J segments used are TRBV18 and TRBJ2-5, with a tentative D call of TRBD1 or TRBD2, each matching 5 bases. The receptor was derived from a man in his forties in good health. Source material: blood. CDR3 reads: CASSPGPSLQETQYF. In nucleotide form, the sequence is TGTGCCAGCTCACCGGGACCTTCCTTACAAGAGACCCAGTACTTC.